One sample yielded the 6 T cell receptor beta chains listed below, sequenced in a study of OX40 agonist ivuxolimab in advanced cancers. Profiling relied on immunoSEQ multiplex PCR, and the TCRdb table lists in-frame clones only, not all of them. The data contain some 50,000 clones, around 89% of them singletons. The specimen was CD4+ or CD8+ T cells sorted from blood, collected in a trial of the OX40 agonist ivuxolimab. The receptors derive from an adult with an advanced solid tumor such as melanoma, head and neck, liver or kidney cancer.

This clone was found a few times. V and J are TRBV27 and TRBJ2-5; D call uncertain. The CDR3 loop spans 14 amino acids. Trimming removed 4 bases at V and 2 bases at J, with 11 bases between. Germline CDR1 MNHEY, CDR2 SMNVEV (reference sequence). CDR3 in amino acids: CASSSRSPQETQYF. The CDR3 region has the DNA TGTGCCAGCAGTTCCCGGAGCCCTCAAGAGACCCAGTACTTC.

The CDR3 here is CASSWAPGLGANVLTF. In DNA, the CDR3 is TGTGCCAGCAGCTGGGCCCCGGGTCTTGGGGCCAACGTCCTGACTTTC. V is TRBV7-9 and J is TRBJ2-6; no clear D gene. Trimming cost V 4 bases and J 3 bases, with 13 bases left between them. Germline lookup yields CDR1 SEHNR and CDR2 FQNEAQ (reference sequence). This CDR3 region has 16 residues.

Only a few counts were recorded for this clone. The gene calls are TRBV9 and TRBJ1-1; no firm D call. The CDR3 has 14 residues. Germline values: CDR1 SGDLS, CDR2 YYNGEE. The ends were cut back, 4 bases at V and 3 bases at J, with 13 bases in the middle. The CDR3 loop is CASSWVFSDTEAFF. In DNA form, the CDR3 reads TGTGCCAGCAGCTGGGTCTTCAGTGACACTGAAGCTTTCTTT.

The chain is built from TRBV19 and TRBJ2-1; D ambiguous. V gave up 3 bases and J gave up 7 bases, with 10 bases separating them. Germline loops: CDR1 LNHDA, CDR2 SQIVND (reference sequence). The CDR3 runs to 13 residues. CDR3 protein: CASSMGRGNEQFF. As DNA, the CDR3 is TGTGCCAGTAGTATGGGCCGCGGTAATGAGCAGTTCTTC.

The chain combines TRBV27 with TRBJ2-7; D possibly matches TRBD1 or TRBD2 (5 bases each). Trimming took 3 bases from V and 1 from J, leaving 13 bases between them. Germline CDR1 is MNHEY and CDR2 is SMNVEV (reference sequence). The CDR3 consists of 15 residues. CDR3 loop: CASSLSGTPSYEQYF. The CDR3, as DNA: TGTGCCAGCAGTTTGTCCGGGACGCCATCCTACGAGCAGTACTTC.

The V and J genes are TRBV21-1 and TRBJ2-7. TRBV21-1 is reported as a pseudogene. The CDR3 contains 15 residues. CDR3 in DNA: TGTGCCAGCAGCAGCCTCCTGACGCGACGCTACGAGCAGTACTTC. Its protein is CASSSLLTRRYEQYF.